This note documents a single TCR beta chain sequence. This clone has a single count. The target of this receptor is not known. No quality values exist for individual bases; no much larger clone is one base distant. One collaborating source in Seattle enrolled patients while the patients were actively infected and followed the patients over time throughout the course of disease. Each collaborating institution followed its own protocols to collect whole blood in K2EDTA tubes. For TCRbeta analysis, collaborator samples were shipped as frozen whole blood, as isolated PBMCs, or as DNA extracted from either sample type. Its CDR3 holds 14 amino acids, cysteine through phenylalanine. Solely the CDR3 DNA is kept, with 42 bases framed from the first base. CDR1 and CDR2 are drawn from the germline V gene (reference sequence): SGHNT, YYREEE. Trimming leaves V shorter by 4 bases and J shorter by 4 bases, with the junction holding 7 bases beyond the gene matches.

This sample was taken from a study of blood T cell repertoires in COVID-19 (dated by TCRdb to the early 2020s). Regarding the complete study: Collaborator samples came from the United States, Italy and Spain and covered acute and convalescent phases of COVID-19. The prospective study material was composed of cDNA or gDNA derived from T cells, B-cell-depleted T cells, or PBMCs. The dataset comprised deeply sampled blood TCRbeta repertoires from subjects exposed to, actively infected with, or recovered from COVID-19. The repertoires were released in a freely available public database intended as a resource for research on the immune response to SARS-CoV-2. The samples were drawn from two sources: the first 160 participants of the ongoing ImmuneRACE study, and 1,000 to 1,500 subjects contributed by 6 global collaborators. Nearly every sample came with metadata listing a de-identified subject ID, COVID-19 status, age in years and sex. HLA class I and class II types, where available, came from metadata supplied by the sample provider rather than from assay-based typing.

The immunoSEQ Assay, a bias-controlled multiplex PCR, was used to amplify TCRbeta CDR3 regions from genomic DNA. Per the authors' processing: Within the assay, amplification of reference gene primers was used to estimate how many nucleated cells each sample contained. To quantify the absolute abundance of each unique TCRbeta CDR3 rearrangement, sequence reads were collapsed and filtered. Productive Simpson clonality was computed per sample as the square root of Simpson's diversity index over productive rearrangements. The table comes from immuneACCESS by way of TCRdb, which keeps in-frame sequences with V and J called. Part of the clones is missing from these tables; in studies checked, under half for an unresolved V gene and the rest for unknown reasons. V and J calls and clone size are as listed in that table; D and trimming were resolved from the DNA. The table for this sample lists about 82,000 clones; just under 80% of them were counted only once. The ten largest clonotypes hold about a third of the sample.

The paper's findings and limits, for the study overall: The quantity of clinical and demographic metadata differed by source and by participant and was supplied without curation.

Input material: peripheral blood. Recombination connected TRBV5-4 to TRBJ1-2; TRBD1 matches 7 bases in the middle. The clonotype was recovered from a man aged 60 to 69 with COVID-19, enrolled during active disease. The CDR3 reads as follows: CASSPETGSYGYTF. In nucleotide form, the sequence is TGTGCCAGCAGCCCAGAGACAGGGTCCTATGGCTACACCTTC.